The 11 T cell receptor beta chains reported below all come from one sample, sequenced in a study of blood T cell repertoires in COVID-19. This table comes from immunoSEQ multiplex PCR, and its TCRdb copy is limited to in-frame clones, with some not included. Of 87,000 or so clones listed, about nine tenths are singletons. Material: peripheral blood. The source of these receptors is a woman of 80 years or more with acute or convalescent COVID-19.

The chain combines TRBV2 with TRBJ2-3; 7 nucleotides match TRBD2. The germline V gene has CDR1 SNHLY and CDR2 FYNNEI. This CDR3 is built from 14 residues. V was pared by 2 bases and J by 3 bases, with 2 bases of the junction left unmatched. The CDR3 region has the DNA TGTGCCAGCAGTGAATTGGGGGGGACAGATACGCAGTATTTT. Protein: CASSELGGTDTQYF.

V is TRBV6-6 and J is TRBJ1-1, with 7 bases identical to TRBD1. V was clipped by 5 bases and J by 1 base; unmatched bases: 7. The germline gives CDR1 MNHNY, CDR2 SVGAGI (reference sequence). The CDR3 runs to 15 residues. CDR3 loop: CASSPPGTENTEAFF. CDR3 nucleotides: TGTGCCAGCAGTCCTCCCGGGACAGAGAACACTGAAGCTTTCTTT.

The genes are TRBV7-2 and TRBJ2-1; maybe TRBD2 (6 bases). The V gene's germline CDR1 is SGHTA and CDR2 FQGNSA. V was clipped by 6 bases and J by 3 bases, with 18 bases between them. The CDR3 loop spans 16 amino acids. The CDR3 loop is CASSTGSGTYYNEQFF. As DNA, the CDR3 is TGTGCCAGCAGTACTGGCTCCGGGACTTACTACAATGAGCAGTTCTTC.

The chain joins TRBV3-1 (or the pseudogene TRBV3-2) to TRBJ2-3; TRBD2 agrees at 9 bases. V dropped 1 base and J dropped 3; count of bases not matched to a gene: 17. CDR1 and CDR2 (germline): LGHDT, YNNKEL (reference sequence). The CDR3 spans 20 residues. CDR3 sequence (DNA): TGTGCCAGCAGCCAAGCCGACTTTTTTCGAGGCGGGGGGGCGACAGATACGCAGTATTTT. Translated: CASSQADFFRGGGATDTQYF.

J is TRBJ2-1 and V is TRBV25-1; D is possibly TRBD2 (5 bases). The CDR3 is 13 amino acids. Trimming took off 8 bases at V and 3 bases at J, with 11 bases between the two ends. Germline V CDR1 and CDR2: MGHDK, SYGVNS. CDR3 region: CASGKGDYNEQFF. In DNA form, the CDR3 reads TGTGCCAGCGGAAAGGGAGACTACAATGAGCAGTTCTTC.

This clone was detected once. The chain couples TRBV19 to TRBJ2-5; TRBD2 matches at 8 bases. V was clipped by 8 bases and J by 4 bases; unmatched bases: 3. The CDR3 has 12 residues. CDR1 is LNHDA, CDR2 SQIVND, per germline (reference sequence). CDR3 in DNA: TGTGCCAGTGGGGCGGGGGGAGAGACCCAGTACTTC. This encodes CASGAGGETQYF.

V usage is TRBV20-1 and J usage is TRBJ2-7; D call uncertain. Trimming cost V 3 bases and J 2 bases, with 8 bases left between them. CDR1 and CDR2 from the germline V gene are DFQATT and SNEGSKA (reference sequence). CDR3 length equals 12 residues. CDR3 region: CSASEAAYEQYF. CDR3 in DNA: TGCAGTGCTAGTGAGGCGGCCTACGAGCAGTACTTC.

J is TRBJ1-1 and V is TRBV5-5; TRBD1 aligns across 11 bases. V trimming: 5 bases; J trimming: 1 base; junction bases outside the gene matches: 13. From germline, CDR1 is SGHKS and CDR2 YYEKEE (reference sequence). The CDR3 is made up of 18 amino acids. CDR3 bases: TGTGCCAGCAGTTCCATGGACAGGGGGCTGGCTGGGAACACTGAAGCTTTCTTT. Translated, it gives CASSSMDRGLAGNTEAFF.

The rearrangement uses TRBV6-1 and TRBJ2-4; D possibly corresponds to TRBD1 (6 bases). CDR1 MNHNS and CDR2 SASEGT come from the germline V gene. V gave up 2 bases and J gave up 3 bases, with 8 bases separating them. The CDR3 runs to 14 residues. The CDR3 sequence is CASSEYRDKNIQYF. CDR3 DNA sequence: TGTGCCAGCAGTGAATACAGGGACAAAAACATTCAGTACTTC.

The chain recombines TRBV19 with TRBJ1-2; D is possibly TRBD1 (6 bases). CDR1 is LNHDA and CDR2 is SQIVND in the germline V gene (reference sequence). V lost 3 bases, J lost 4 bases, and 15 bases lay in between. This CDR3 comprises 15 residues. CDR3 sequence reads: CASSILGTSGYGYTF. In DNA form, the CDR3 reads TGTGCCAGTAGTATTTTAGGGACATCAGGCTATGGCTACACCTTC.

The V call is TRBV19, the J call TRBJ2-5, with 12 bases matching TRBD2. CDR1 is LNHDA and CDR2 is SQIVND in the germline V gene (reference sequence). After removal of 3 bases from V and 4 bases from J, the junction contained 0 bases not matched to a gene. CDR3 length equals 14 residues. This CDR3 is CASSMTSGGETQYF. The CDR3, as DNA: TGTGCCAGTAGTATGACTAGCGGGGGAGAGACCCAGTACTTC. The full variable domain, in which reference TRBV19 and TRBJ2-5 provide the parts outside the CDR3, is DGGITQSPKYLFRKEGQNVTLSCEQNLNHDAMYWYRQDPGQGLRLIYYSQIVNDFQKGDIAEGYSVSREKKESFPLTVTSAQKNPTAFYLCASSMTSGGETQYFGPGTRLLVL.